Presented here are 5 T cell receptor beta chains from one specimen sequenced in a study of cytomegalovirus exposure and HLA in healthy donors. PCR primers comprised 60 Vbeta and 13 Jbeta primers. TCRdb's table, derived via immunoSEQ multiplex PCR, lists solely in-frame clones and lacks some. Found here are tens of thousands of clones; the top ten clones hold roughly 15%. Sequenced material: PBMCs. Source of these receptors: a man aged 50 to 60 in good health and CMV-seropositive.

CDR3 in DNA: TGCGCCAGCAGCTTGGGGCAAACCCCCGAGCAGTACTTC. Amino acids: CASSLGQTPEQYF. The V and J genes are TRBV5-1 and TRBJ2-7, with no clear D. CDR3 length: 13 residues. CDR1 is SGHRS, CDR2 YFSETQ, per germline. Trimming stripped 0 bases from V and 6 bases from J, with 10 bases between.

This chain joins TRBV11-2 and TRBJ2-7; D call uncertain. Germline V gene sequence: CDR1 SGHAT, CDR2 FQNNGV. The CDR3 sequence is 13 residues long. V lost 4 bases to trimming and J lost 4 bases, with 11 bases between them. The CDR3, as DNA: TGTGCCAGCAGCTCGGCCCCCGGGTACGAGCAGTACGTC. Protein: CASSSAPGYEQYV.

The chain is built from TRBV4-2 and TRBJ2-3, with TRBD2 matching over 14 bases. Germline CDR1 and CDR2: LGHNA and YNFKEQ. The CDR3 covers 17 residues. V shed 1 base, J shed 2 bases, and the junction held 2 bases outside the gene matches. DNA of the CDR3: TGTGCCAGCAGCCAAGGACTAGCGGGGGGGAACACAGATACGCAGTATTTT. Amino acid sequence: CASSQGLAGGNTDTQYF.

The chain employs TRBV4-2 and TRBJ1-1; no firm D call. Looked up from germline, CDR1 is LGHNA and CDR2 is YNFKEQ. This CDR3 contains 15 residues. The V end was cut by 0 bases, the J end by 4 bases, with 12 bases between. The CDR3 DNA reads as TGTGCCAGCAGCCAAGACGTAGCGGGCGGCACTGAAGCTTTCTTT. Translating gives CASSQDVAGGTEAFF.

The chain links TRBV4-1 to TRBJ1-4; TRBD1 matches at 9 bases. Unmatched junction bases numbered 9, after V lost 2 bases and J lost 8 bases. The CDR3 is 16 amino acids. Per germline, CDR1 MGHRA and CDR2 YSYEKL. The CDR3 nucleotides read TGCGCCAGCAGCCAAATGAGTAGGGGACAGGGAGAAAAACTGTTTTTT. It translates to CASSQMSRGQGEKLFF.